Shown below are 16 T cell receptor beta chains from a single sample sequenced in a study of blood T cell repertoires in COVID-19. The assay was immunoSEQ multiplex PCR, and TCRdb's table has in-frame clones only and misses some. There are some 200,000 clones in the sample; approximately 86% occur only once, and around 2.3% lies in the top ten. Source material: PBMCs or T cells enriched from blood (not recorded which). These receptors were collected from a young woman who had recovered from COVID-19.

The rearrangement joins TRBV27 to TRBJ2-1; 9 bases match TRBD1. The CDR3 covers 15 residues. The germline CDR1 and CDR2 sequences are MNHEY and SMNVEV (reference sequence). Losses at the gene ends were 6 bases for V and 1 base for J; bases not matched to a gene: 4. CDR3 nucleotides: TGTGCCAGCAGAGCGGACAGGGGATCCTACAATGAGCAGTTCTTC. Protein sequence: CASRADRGSYNEQFF.

V gene TRBV7-2 combines with J gene TRBJ2-4, with D possibly matching TRBD1 (6 bases). The CDR3 consists of 14 residues. Germline lookup yields CDR1 SGHTA and CDR2 FQGNSA. The V end was cut by 6 bases, the J end by 6 bases, with 15 bases between. This chain's CDR3 is CASSPNRVGNIQYF. The CDR3 DNA follows: TGTGCCAGCAGTCCTAACAGGGTGGGAAACATTCAGTACTTC.

The J gene is TRBJ1-4, the V gene TRBV7-8, with 9 positions matching TRBD1. The ends lost 6 bases at V and 7 bases at J; junction bases unmatched: 9. The germline CDR1 and CDR2 sequences are SGHVS and FQNEAQ. The CDR3 is 15 residues long. CDR3 DNA sequence: TGTGCCAGCAGGTCAATAAGACAGGGGGGTGAAAAACTGTTTTTT. Its translation: CASRSIRQGGEKLFF.

This chain connects TRBV7-6 to TRBJ2-7; D perhaps matches TRBD2 (5 bases). V was clipped by 1 base and J by 2 bases, with 9 bases between them. In germline, CDR1 is SGHVS, CDR2 FNYEAQ. The CDR3 covers 14 residues. The CDR3 sequence is CASSLDEGPYEQYF. Here the CDR3 DNA reads TGTGCCAGCAGCTTAGATGAGGGCCCCTACGAGCAGTACTTC.

The CDR3 DNA is TGTGCCAGCAGCCCAGGACAATCTAGCAATCAGCCCCAGCATTTT. Translated, it gives CASSPGQSSNQPQHF. The rearrangement joins TRBV7-9 to TRBJ1-5; D might be TRBD1 (5 bases). Germline V gene data show CDR1 as SEHNR and CDR2 as FQNEAQ (reference sequence). Trimming cost V 5 bases and J 0 bases, with 11 bases left between them. The CDR3 runs 15 residues.

CDR3 in amino acids: CASSYSRPRAFF. The CDR3 nucleotides are TGTGCCAGCAGTTACTCCCGGCCCAGGGCTTTCTTT. This chain uses TRBV6-2 or TRBV6-3 with TRBJ1-1, with D hard to call. Trimming stripped 0 bases from V and 11 bases from J, with 10 bases between. CDR1 is MNHEY, CDR2 SVGEGT, per germline. This CDR3 comprises 12 residues.

This clone came up once. This sequence joins TRBV11-2 and TRBJ2-1; 9 bases line up with TRBD2. The ends lost 5 bases at V and 10 bases at J; junction bases unmatched: 12. CDR3 length: 15 amino acids. Germline V gene data show CDR1 as SGHAT and CDR2 as FQNNGV. In DNA, the CDR3 is TGTGCCAGCAGCCCCGCTTCGGGACTAGCTCTCGAGCAGTTCTTC. This gives the protein CASSPASGLALEQFF.

The rearrangement joins TRBV7-2 to TRBJ1-1; the D is unclear. The germline CDR1 and CDR2 sequences are SGHTA and FQGNSA. V was cut by 3 bases and J by 5 bases, with 13 bases left in between. The CDR3 contains 14 residues. The CDR3 sequence: CASSLLTVLTEAFF. CDR3 DNA sequence: TGTGCCAGCAGCTTGCTGACTGTTCTGACTGAAGCTTTCTTT.

The J gene is TRBJ2-3, the V gene TRBV4-1; the D is unclear. V was pared by 4 bases and J by 0 bases, with 11 bases between. The V gene's germline CDR1 is MGHRA and CDR2 YSYEKL. CDR3 length equals 15 residues. The CDR3 bases are TGCGCCAGCAGCCCCGGTAGTAGCAGCACAGATACGCAGTATTTT. This gives the protein CASSPGSSSTDTQYF.

The chain recombines TRBV5-8 with TRBJ1-5; a possible D gene is TRBD1 (5 bases). Trimming shortened V by 4 bases and J by 0 bases, and 14 bases separated the two germline ends. The CDR3 runs to 16 residues. Per the germline V gene, CDR1 is SGHTS and CDR2 is YDEGEE. For the CDR3, the DNA is TGTGCCAGCAGCATATATACAGGTTATAGCAATCAGCCCCAGCATTTT. It encodes CASSIYTGYSNQPQHF.

V and J are TRBV29-1 and TRBJ2-2; D might be TRBD2 (5 bases). Per germline, CDR1 SQVTM and CDR2 ANQGSEA. V was shortened by 6 bases and J by 0 bases, with 17 bases between the two germline ends. The CDR3 is made up of 16 amino acids. CDR3 amino acids: CSVRRSREANTGELFF. In DNA form, the CDR3 reads TGCAGCGTACGCAGGTCCCGGGAAGCGAACACCGGGGAGCTGTTTTTT.

V gene TRBV5-1 combines with J gene TRBJ2-7; D perhaps matches TRBD2 (6 bases). The V gene lost 5 bases and the J gene lost 0 bases, with 12 bases spanning the gap. The CDR3 covers 14 residues. In germline, CDR1 is SGHRS, CDR2 YFSETQ. The CDR3 DNA follows: TGCGCCAGCAGACGGATGGAGGGCTCCTACGAGCAGTACTTC. As protein: CASRRMEGSYEQYF.

This clone was detected a few times. The gene calls are TRBV21-1 and TRBJ1-5. TRBV21-1 is a recognized pseudogene. This CDR3 is 12 amino acids long. The CDR3 sequence: CASSLRNQPQHF. DNA of the CDR3: TGTGCCAGCAGTCTGAGAAATCAGCCCCAGCATTTT.

This chain joins TRBV7-9 and TRBJ1-5; D perhaps matches TRBD1 (5 bases). Germline values: CDR1 SEHNR, CDR2 FQNEAQ (reference sequence). The CDR3 contains 17 residues. V was trimmed by 3 bases and J by 3 bases, leaving 18 bases between them. CDR3 coding DNA: TGTGCCAGCAGCTTGGGGGGTGGCCGGTATGACAATCAGCCCCAGCATTTT. The encoded protein is CASSLGGGRYDNQPQHF.

The V gene is TRBV5-4, the J gene TRBJ1-3; D unclear. CDR1 and CDR2 from the germline V gene are SGHNT and YYREEE (reference sequence). This CDR3 comprises 14 residues. Between the trimmed V and J ends, which lost 1 base and 1 base, there was a span of 6 bases. The CDR3 sequence is CASSLTGSGNTIYF. The CDR3 nucleotides are TGTGCCAGCAGCTTGACGGGTTCTGGAAACACCATATATTTT.

The chain recombines TRBV7-3 with TRBJ1-1, with 7 nucleotides matching TRBD1. Germline CDR1 SGHTA, CDR2 FQGTGA. V trimming: 5 bases; J trimming: 9 bases; junction bases outside the gene matches: 18. This CDR3 spans 16 amino acids. The DNA for the CDR3 is TGTGCCAGCAGCCCCCAAGGGACAACCGGGACAGTAAAAGCTTTCTTT. As protein: CASSPQGTTGTVKAFF.